This TCR beta chain is drawn from a study of tumor-infiltrating lymphocytes in primary liver carcinoma. Study summary: Patients comprised men and women whose ages fell between 30 and 69 years. Samples returned roughly 3.65 to 7.13 million productive TCRbeta reads, a yield that was similar across tissue types.

About this clonotype: Its antigen is undetermined. It is likely a read error, because the conserved phenylalanine at the end of the CDR3 is missing.

Germline CDR1 reads SGHTA; CDR2 reads FQGTGA. The CDR3 runs to 12 residues. Extraction of RNA together with DNA used about 17-30 mg of unsorted bulk tissue. Findings of the study overall: It was tumor-adjacent and tumor-blood pairs that overlapped less than tumor region pairs did. It was in tumors, not blood, that the top-250-clone fraction was significantly higher (p = 0.039).

Starting material of about 450 ng total RNA yielded TCR beta cDNA via a constant-region primer. Employing slightly modified ARM-PCR, three nested multiplex PCR rounds were run, and these gave rise to the TCR beta libraries. TRBV1-TRBV30 forward and Cbeta reverse primers drove the first two roughly 10-cycle rounds. TCRdb passed the multiplex PCR reads through MiXCR, listing each CDR3 protein once. This table has more than 30,000 distinct CDR3 sequences, around 80% appearing once. V and J are TRBV7-3 and TRBJ2-1; no firm D call. The clonotype originates from a man aged 35 to 55 with primary liver carcinoma and hepatitis B virus infection. The sequencing input was tumor-adjacent normal liver tissue. The CDR3 bases are TGTACCAAGAGCCGAGGACGTAGTGAGCAGTTCATC. Translated, it gives CTKSRGRSEQFI.